The rows below give T cell receptor beta chains drawn from one sample of a study of T cells after posttransplantation cyclophosphamide. TCRdb's table, derived via immunoSEQ multiplex PCR, lists solely in-frame clones and lacks some. The data show tens of thousands of clones, around four fifths seen once. Source: CD4+ T cells sorted from blood, taken about 1,900 days after a stem cell transplant with posttransplant cyclophosphamide. These receptors were taken from a female patient aged 35 to 55 who received an allogeneic stem cell transplant from a related donor, was CMV-positive, and had no GVHD. Some of the T cells might come from the graft donor. CDR3s leave out the opening cysteine and the closing phenylalanine or tryptophan. Each record gives: V gene, CDR3 protein.

v_gene: TRBV18
CDR3aa: ASSPPLERGGSEAF

v_gene: TRBV9
CDR3aa: ASSVNRRQGGYT

v_gene: TRBV6-5
CDR3aa: ASSFGGTEAF

v_gene: TRBV7-9
CDR3aa: ASSPRRQGSYEQY

v_gene: TRBV6-6
CDR3aa: ASSYSRGTGELF

v_gene: TRBV5-1
CDR3aa: ASKSGGSSYNEQF

v_gene: TRBV5-6
CDR3aa: ASSRGGGYNSPLH

v_gene: TRBV28
CDR3aa: ASSSTTGGQYGYT

v_gene: TRBV7-3
CDR3aa: ASASGGLTDTQY

v_gene: TRBV5-1
CDR3aa: ASSFLGGPTDTQY

v_gene: TRBV19
CDR3aa: ASSRGDYEQY

v_gene: TRBV9
CDR3aa: ASSVLMTGDTQY

v_gene: TRBV2
CDR3aa: ASSEVGVGSSEQY

v_gene: TRBV4-3
CDR3aa: ASSQGARAGGYNEQF

v_gene: TRBV2
CDR3aa: ASSDGLAGQYEQY

v_gene: TRBV5-4
CDR3aa: ASSVSGIAVYEQY

v_gene: TRBV10-3
CDR3aa: AIAGKTFSGGYEQY

v_gene: TRBV4-3
CDR3aa: ASSQHIQGLGNEKLF

v_gene: TRBV5-1
CDR3aa: ASSLRPMSDYEQY

v_gene: TRBV5-1
CDR3aa: ASSSSRLPNKLNEQF

v_gene: TRBV6-1
CDR3aa: ASSEWDTGRIYEQY

v_gene: TRBV29-1
CDR3aa: SVGHGGDYEQY

v_gene: TRBV5-1
CDR3aa: ASSGGVHGEKLF

v_gene: TRBV7-3
CDR3aa: ASSLVFRTDYEQY

v_gene: TRBV9
CDR3aa: ASSLTGGHEKLF

v_gene: TRBV7-3
CDR3aa: ASSLTHNTGELF

v_gene: TRBV5-1
CDR3aa: ASSLPNAPRQEGQETQY

v_gene: TRBV5-6
CDR3aa: ASSSRGTEGYEQY

v_gene: TRBV5-8
CDR3aa: ASSLDGFSGRDGYT

v_gene: TRBV6-5
CDR3aa: ASSYSQGAAQPQH

v_gene: TRBV5-1
CDR3aa: ASSLVLAGSTDTQY

v_gene: TRBV19
CDR3aa: ASNPSEALYNEQF

v_gene: TRBV10-3
CDR3aa: AISEYGQGADGYT

v_gene: TRBV28
CDR3aa: ASRELQGLPQH

v_gene: TRBV5-6
CDR3aa: ASSFGLGGGWTDTQY

v_gene: TRBV6-5
CDR3aa: ASSSTSASEQF

v_gene: TRBV5-1
CDR3aa: ASSRVTGDPNTEAF

v_gene: TRBV5-8
CDR3aa: ASSLEGQKNTEAF

v_gene: TRBV5-5
CDR3aa: ASSLMQGAYYGYT

v_gene: TRBV2
CDR3aa: ASSEWGAKF

v_gene: TRBV18
CDR3aa: ASSLARDSPLH

v_gene: TRBV10-1
CDR3aa: ASNRVPNSPLH

v_gene: TRBV10-3
CDR3aa: AISVETNTEAF

v_gene: TRBV5-1
CDR3aa: ASRVAAANTEAF

v_gene: TRBV28
CDR3aa: AAGQAYEQY

v_gene: TRBV15
CDR3aa: ATSRVGKGTDTQY

v_gene: TRBV7-9
CDR3aa: ASSPEGGPTDTQY

v_gene: TRBV6-1
CDR3aa: ASSETGGAGNYGYT

v_gene: TRBV5-1
CDR3aa: ASSQGTTGEAF

v_gene: TRBV6-5
CDR3aa: ASSYSKTNRQETQY

v_gene: TRBV7-2
CDR3aa: ASSLAEATNEQF

v_gene: TRBV6-6
CDR3aa: ASSTTGVAEAF